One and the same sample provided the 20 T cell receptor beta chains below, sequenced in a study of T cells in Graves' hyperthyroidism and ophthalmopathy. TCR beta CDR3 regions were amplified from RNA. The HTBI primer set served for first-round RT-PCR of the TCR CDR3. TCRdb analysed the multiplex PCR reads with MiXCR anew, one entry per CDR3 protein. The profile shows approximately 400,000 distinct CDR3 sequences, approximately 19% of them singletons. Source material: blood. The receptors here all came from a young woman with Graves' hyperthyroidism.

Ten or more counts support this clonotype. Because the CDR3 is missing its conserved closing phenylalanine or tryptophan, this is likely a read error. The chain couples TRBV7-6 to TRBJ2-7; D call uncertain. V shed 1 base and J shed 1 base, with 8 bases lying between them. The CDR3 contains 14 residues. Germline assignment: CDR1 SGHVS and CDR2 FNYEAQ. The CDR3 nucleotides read TGTGCCAGCAGCTTAGGCGAACAATCCTACGAGCAGTACCTC. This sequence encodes CASSLGEQSYEQYL.

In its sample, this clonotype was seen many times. CDR3 bases: TGTGCCAGCAGTTCGCCTGACGGGAACTATGGCTACACCTTC. This translates into CASSSPDGNYGYTF. The chain is built from TRBV28 and TRBJ1-2, with D unresolved. V lost 4 bases and J 2 bases, leaving 11 bases between the germline ends. Germline V lookup: CDR1 MDHEN, CDR2 SYDVKM. The CDR3 contains 14 residues.

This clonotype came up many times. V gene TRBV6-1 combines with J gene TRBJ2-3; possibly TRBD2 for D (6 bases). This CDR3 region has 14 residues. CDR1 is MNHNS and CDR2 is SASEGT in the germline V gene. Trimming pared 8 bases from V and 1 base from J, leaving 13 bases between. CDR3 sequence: CASQISGGTDTQYF. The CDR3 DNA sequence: TGTGCCAGCCAAATTAGCGGCGGCACAGATACGCAGTATTTT.

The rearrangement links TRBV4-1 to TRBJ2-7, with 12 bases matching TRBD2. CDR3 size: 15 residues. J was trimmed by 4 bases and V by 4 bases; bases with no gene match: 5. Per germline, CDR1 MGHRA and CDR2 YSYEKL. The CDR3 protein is CASSPATSGGYEQYF. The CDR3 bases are TGCGCCAGCAGCCCGGCTACTAGCGGGGGGTACGAGCAGTACTTC.

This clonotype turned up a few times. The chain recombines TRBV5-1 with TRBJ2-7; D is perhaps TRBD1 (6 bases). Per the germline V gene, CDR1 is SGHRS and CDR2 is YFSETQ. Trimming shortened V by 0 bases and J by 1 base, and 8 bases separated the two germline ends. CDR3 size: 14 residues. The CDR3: CASSLGGHSYEQYF. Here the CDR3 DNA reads TGCGCCAGCAGCTTGGGGGGACATTCCTACGAGCAGTACTTC.

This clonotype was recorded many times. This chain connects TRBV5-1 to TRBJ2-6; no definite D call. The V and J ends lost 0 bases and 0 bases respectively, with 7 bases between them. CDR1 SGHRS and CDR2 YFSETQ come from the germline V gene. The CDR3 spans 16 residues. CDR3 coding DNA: TGCGCCAGCAGCTTGGCGGACCACTCTGGGGCCAACGTCCTGACTTTC. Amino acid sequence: CASSLADHSGANVLTF.

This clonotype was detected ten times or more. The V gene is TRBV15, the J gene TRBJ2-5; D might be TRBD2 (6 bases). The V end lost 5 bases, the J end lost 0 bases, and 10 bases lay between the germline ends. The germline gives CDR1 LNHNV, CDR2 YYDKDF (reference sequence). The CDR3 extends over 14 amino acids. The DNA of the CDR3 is TGTGCCACCAGCGTCCGGGACTACCAAGAGACCCAGTACTTC. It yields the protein CATSVRDYQETQYF.

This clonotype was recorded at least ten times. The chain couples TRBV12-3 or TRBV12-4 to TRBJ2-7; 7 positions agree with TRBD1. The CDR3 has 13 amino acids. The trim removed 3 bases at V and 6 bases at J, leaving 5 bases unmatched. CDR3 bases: TGTGCCAGCAGTTTCGAGACAGGGACCGAGCAGTACTTC. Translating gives CASSFETGTEQYF.

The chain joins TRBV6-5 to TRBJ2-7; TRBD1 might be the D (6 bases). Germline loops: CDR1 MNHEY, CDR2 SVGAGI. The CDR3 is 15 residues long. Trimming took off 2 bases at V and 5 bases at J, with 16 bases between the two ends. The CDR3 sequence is CASSYAHRDNDEQYF. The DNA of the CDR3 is TGTGCCAGCAGTTACGCCCACAGGGACAACGACGAGCAGTACTTC.

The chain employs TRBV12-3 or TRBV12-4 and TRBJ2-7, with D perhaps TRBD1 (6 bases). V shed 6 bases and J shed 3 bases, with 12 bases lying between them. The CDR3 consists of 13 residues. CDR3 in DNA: TGTGCCAGCAGCCACGGACAGAACTACGAGCAGTACTTC. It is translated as CASSHGQNYEQYF.

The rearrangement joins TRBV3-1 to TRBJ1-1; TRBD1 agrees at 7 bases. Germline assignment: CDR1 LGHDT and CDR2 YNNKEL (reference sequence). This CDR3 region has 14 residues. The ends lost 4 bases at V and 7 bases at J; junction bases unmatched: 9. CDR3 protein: CASSRSAQGGEAFF. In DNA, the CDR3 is TGTGCCAGCAGCCGGTCTGCCCAGGGGGGTGAAGCTTTCTTT.

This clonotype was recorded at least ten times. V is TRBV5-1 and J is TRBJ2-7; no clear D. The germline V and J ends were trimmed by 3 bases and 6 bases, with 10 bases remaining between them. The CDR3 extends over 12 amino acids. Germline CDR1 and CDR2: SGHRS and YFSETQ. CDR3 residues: CASSWGSREQYF. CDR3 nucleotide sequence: TGCGCCAGCAGCTGGGGTTCCCGCGAGCAGTACTTC.

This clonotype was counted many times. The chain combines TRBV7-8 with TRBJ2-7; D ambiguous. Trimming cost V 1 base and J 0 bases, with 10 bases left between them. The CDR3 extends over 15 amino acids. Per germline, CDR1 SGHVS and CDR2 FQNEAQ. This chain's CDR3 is CASSLEVASSYEQYF. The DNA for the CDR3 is TGTGCCAGCAGCTTAGAGGTGGCAAGCTCCTACGAGCAGTACTTC.

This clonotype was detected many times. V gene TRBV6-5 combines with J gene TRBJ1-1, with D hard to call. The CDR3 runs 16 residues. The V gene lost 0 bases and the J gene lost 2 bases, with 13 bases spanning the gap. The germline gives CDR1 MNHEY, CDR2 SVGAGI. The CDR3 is CASSYSSRSYNTEAFF. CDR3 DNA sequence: TGTGCCAGCAGTTACTCGAGCAGGTCTTATAACACTGAAGCTTTCTTT.

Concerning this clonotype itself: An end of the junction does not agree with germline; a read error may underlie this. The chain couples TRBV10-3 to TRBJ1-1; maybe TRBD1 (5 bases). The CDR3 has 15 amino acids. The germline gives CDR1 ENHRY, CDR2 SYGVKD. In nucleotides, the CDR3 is TGTGCCATCCAAGAACTTGGACACATGAACACTGAAGCTTCCTTT. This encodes CAIQELGHMNTEASF.

The CDR3 region is CAWSEPAGWNNQPQHF. CDR3 nucleotides: TGTGCCTGGAGCGAGCCAGCGGGGTGGAACAATCAGCCCCAGCATTTT. The chain recombines TRBV30 with TRBJ1-5, with D hard to call. Trimming took 3 bases from V and 3 from J, leaving 18 bases between them. Germline V gives CDR1 GTSNPN, CDR2 SVGIG (reference sequence). The CDR3 has 16 residues.

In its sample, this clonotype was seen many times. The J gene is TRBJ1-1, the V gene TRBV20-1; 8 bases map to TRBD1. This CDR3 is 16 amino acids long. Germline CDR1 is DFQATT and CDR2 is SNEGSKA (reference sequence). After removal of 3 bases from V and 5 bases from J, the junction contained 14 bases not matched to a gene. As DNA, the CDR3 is TGCAGTGCTAGTGACGACCTCAGGGGGCTGTGGACTGAAGCTTTCTTT. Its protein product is CSASDDLRGLWTEAFF.

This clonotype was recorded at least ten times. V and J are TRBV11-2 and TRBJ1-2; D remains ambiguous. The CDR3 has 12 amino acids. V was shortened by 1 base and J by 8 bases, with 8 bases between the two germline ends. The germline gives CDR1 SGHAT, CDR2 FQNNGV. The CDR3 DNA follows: TGTGCCAGCAGCTTAGGGTTATTGGGCTACACCTTC. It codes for CASSLGLLGYTF.

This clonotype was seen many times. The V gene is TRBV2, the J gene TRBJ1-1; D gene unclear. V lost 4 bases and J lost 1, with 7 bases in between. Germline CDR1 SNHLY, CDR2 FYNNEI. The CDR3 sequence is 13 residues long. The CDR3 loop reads CASSAEPNTEAFF. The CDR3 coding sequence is TGTGCCAGCAGTGCCGAACCGAACACTGAAGCTTTCTTT.

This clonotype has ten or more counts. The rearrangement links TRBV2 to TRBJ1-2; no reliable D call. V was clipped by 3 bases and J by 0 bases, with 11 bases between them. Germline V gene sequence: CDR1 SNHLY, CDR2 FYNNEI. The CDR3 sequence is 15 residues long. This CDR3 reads CASSEDRLANYGYTF. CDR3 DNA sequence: TGTGCCAGCAGTGAGGACCGACTAGCTAACTATGGCTACACCTTC.